This is a list of T cell receptor beta chains from one sample in a study of blood T cells in healthy people across ages. A single record per CDR3 protein comes from TCRdb applying MiXCR to the 5' RACE reads. In the table there are around 1,800,000 distinct CDR3 sequences, 39% of which are singletons. The sample taken for sequencing was blood. The receptors were sampled from a human donor in good health. Both conserved end residues are part of each CDR3. A D gene is named only where the DNA matches it firmly. The size entry is marked missing in some rows and otherwise reads once, few, many or a size class.

v_call	clone_size	cdr3_length	d_call	j_call	cdr3_nt	cdr3_aa
TRBV5-1	-	14	-	TRBJ2-7	TGCGCCCGCAGCTTGGAGCAGGAGTACTACGAGCAGTACTTC	CARSLEQEYYEQYF
TRBV18	few	13	-	TRBJ2-7	TGTGCCAGCCACCAAGGACTCGCCTACGAGCAGTACTTC	CASHQGLAYEQYF
TRBV5-5	few	17	TRBD1	TRBJ1-4	TGTGCCAGCAGCCCGACAGGGGGACTGGGTCGTGGTGAAAAACTGTTTTTT	CASSPTGGLGRGEKLFF
TRBV6-1	few	12	-	TRBJ1-4	TGTGCCAGCGTGTCGGACGGGCGAAAACTGTTTTTT	CASVSDGRKLFF
TRBV29-1	-	14	TRBD1	TRBJ2-1	TGCAGCGTTGAAGGGGACAGGGGGCCGAGTGAGCAGTTCTTC	CSVEGDRGPSEQFF
TRBV20-1	-	14	-	TRBJ2-1	TGCAGTGCTGAACTAGCCCTCTCCTACAATGAGCAGTTCTTC	CSAELALSYNEQFF
TRBV7-6	-	16	TRBD2	TRBJ2-7	TGTGCCAGCAGCCCGATAGCGGGACTAGCGGCGTACGAGCAGTACTTC	CASSPIAGLAAYEQYF
TRBV6-2/TRBV6-3	-	14	-	TRBJ2-1	TGTGCCAGCAGTTACTCCGAGAGGGGCCTCCGGCAGTTCTTC	CASSYSERGLRQFF
TRBV29-1	-	17	TRBD1	TRBJ1-2	TGCAGCGTCCCCTTGACAGGGGGTGTACCGAACCACTATGGCTACACCTTC	CSVPLTGGVPNHYGYTF
TRBV13	few	14	-	TRBJ1-1	TGTGCCAGCAGCTCACGGCGGAGCTCGACTGAAGCTTTCTTT	CASSSRRSSTEAFF
TRBV6-2/TRBV6-3	-	14	-	TRBJ1-2	TGTGCCAGCAGTCCTCGGTGGGACACCTATGGCTACACCTTC	CASSPRWDTYGYTF
TRBV29-1	-	11	-	TRBJ1-2	TGCAGCGCCGATAGGGAAACTGGCTACACCTTC	CSADRETGYTF
TRBV7-9	-	16	TRBD1	TRBJ2-7	TGTGCCAGCAGCTCCGGGACAGGCCATAACTCCTACGAGCAGTACTTC	CASSSGTGHNSYEQYF